These 24 T cell receptor beta chains share one sample of origin, sequenced in a study of identical twins (dated by TCRdb to between 2015 and 2016). The library was made by 5' RACE. Sequencing was performed on an Illumina HiSeq 2000. TCRdb reran the public reads through fastp at Q25 and MiXCR, keeping productive beta chains. Rows merge per CDR3 protein into single entries with the most common DNA and genes. The sample table shows 400,000 to 600,000 distinct CDR3 sequences, and around 20% are seen once. Together, the top ten hold 0.48% of the sample. The same sample was also used in a study of yellow fever vaccine responses in identical twins.

The sample taken for sequencing was CD4+ T cells sorted from blood. The receptors stem from a woman in her late teens or twenties in good health.

This chain connects TRBV12-3 or TRBV12-4 to TRBJ2-1; 8 bases align to TRBD1. The CDR3 has 15 residues. V lost 4 bases, J lost 1 base, and 3 bases stayed unmatched. The CDR3, as DNA: TGTGCCAGCAGTTCCCGGACAGGGTCCTACAATGAGCAGTTCTTC. Translating gives CASSSRTGSYNEQFF.

This clonotype was seen more than once but under ten times. The genes are TRBV20-1 and TRBJ2-1; 9 nucleotides match TRBD2. Germline V gene data show CDR1 as DFQATT and CDR2 as SNEGSKA (reference sequence). With 5 bases clipped from V and 8 bases from J, the junction kept 16 bases outside the gene matches. The CDR3 loop spans 16 amino acids. CDR3 in amino acids: CSAASRVAGVRDEQFF. For the CDR3, the DNA is TGCAGTGCTGCCTCTAGGGTAGCGGGAGTTAGGGATGAGCAGTTCTTC.

This CDR3 is CASSSFTGAEKLFF. The CDR3 region has the DNA TGTGCCAGCAGCTCTTTTACAGGGGCCGAAAAACTGTTTTTT. The chain links TRBV5-5 to TRBJ1-4; 7 nucleotides line up with TRBD1. The CDR3 is 14 amino acids. V gave up 3 bases and J gave up 8 bases; unmatched junction bases: 7. The germline V gene has CDR1 SGHKS and CDR2 YYEKEE (reference sequence).

This clonotype showed up many times. V gene TRBV3-1 combines with J gene TRBJ1-1, with a possible D match to TRBD1 (6 bases). In germline, CDR1 is LGHDT, CDR2 YNNKEL (reference sequence). This CDR3 is built from 14 residues. V was trimmed by 4 bases and J by 0 bases, leaving 9 bases between them. The CDR3 spells CASSPGAVNTEAFF. CDR3 coding DNA: TGTGCCAGCAGCCCGGGGGCGGTGAACACTGAAGCTTTCTTT.

This clonotype was counted a few times. The chain is built from TRBV5-1 and TRBJ1-4; D remains unclear. V was pared by 0 bases and J by 0 bases, with 9 bases between. This CDR3 spans 16 amino acids. Germline CDR1 SGHRS, CDR2 YFSETQ. As DNA, the CDR3 is TGCGCCAGCAGCTTGGCAGCGGGAGCAACTAATGAAAAACTGTTTTTT. Its translation is CASSLAAGATNEKLFF.

The chain combines TRBV29-1 with TRBJ2-6; 10 nucleotides agree with TRBD1. Germline CDR1 and CDR2: SQVTM and ANQGSEA. The CDR3 covers 15 residues. CDR3 loop: CIGDRGESGANVLTF. The CDR3 nucleotides read TGCATTGGGGACAGGGGAGAATCTGGGGCCAACGTCCTGACTTTC.

V gene TRBV12-3 or TRBV12-4 combines with J gene TRBJ1-1, with 8 positions matching TRBD1. The CDR3 is made up of 15 amino acids. Trimming cost V 4 bases and J 4 bases; bases outside gene matches: 8. CDR3 DNA: TGTGCCAGCAGTTCCCGGACAGGGTTTGGCACTGAAGCTTTCTTT. It yields the protein CASSSRTGFGTEAFF.

This clonotype turned up a few times. The chain uses TRBV24-1 and TRBJ2-3, with TRBD2 matching over 8 bases. Germline V gene lookup returns CDR1 KGHDR and CDR2 SFDVKD. J was trimmed by 4 bases and V by 9 bases; bases with no gene match: 17. The CDR3 spans 17 residues. The CDR3 protein is CATSIGVGTSLSDTQYF. CDR3 nucleotides: TGTGCCACCTCCATTGGAGTAGGGACTAGTCTCTCAGATACGCAGTATTTT.

The J gene is TRBJ2-1, the V gene TRBV27; 9 bases match TRBD1. The germline CDR1 and CDR2 sequences are MNHEY and SMNVEV (reference sequence). The V segment lost 2 bases and the J segment 4 bases; nucleotides outside the gene matches: 21. The CDR3 length is 21 residues. The CDR3 region has the DNA TGTGCCAGCAGTTTAACAAGACAGGGGGGTACGGGGAGGGGATATTACAATGAGCAGTTCTTC. It encodes CASSLTRQGGTGRGYYNEQFF.

This chain joins TRBV20-1 and TRBJ2-6, with TRBD2 identical over 7 bases. The CDR3 loop spans 17 amino acids. With 1 base clipped from V and 2 bases from J, the junction kept 8 bases outside the gene matches. Germline CDR1 and CDR2: DFQATT and SNEGSKA (reference sequence). The DNA for the CDR3 is TGCAGTGCTAGAGGGCGGGGGAGTTTAGCTGGGGCCAACGTCCTGACTTTC. This translates into CSARGRGSLAGANVLTF.

This chain links TRBV29-1 with TRBJ2-7; perhaps TRBD2 as D (6 bases). Germline assignment: CDR1 SQVTM and CDR2 ANQGSEA. This CDR3 region has 11 residues. V shed 8 bases and J shed 1 base, with 9 bases lying between them. CDR3 coding DNA: TGCAGCCCTGGAGGGTCCTACGAGCAGTACTTC. The encoded protein is CSPGGSYEQYF.

This chain uses TRBV5-1 with TRBJ2-4; TRBD2 aligns across 10 bases. The CDR3 contains 18 residues. Per germline, CDR1 SGHRS and CDR2 YFSETQ. The V gene end was trimmed by 0 bases and the J gene end by 1 base; junction bases not matched to a gene: 7. In DNA form, the CDR3 reads TGCGCCAGCAGCTTGGTGCCTAGCGGGAGTACGGCCAAAAACATTCAGTACTTC. Its protein is CASSLVPSGSTAKNIQYF. Full variable domain (missing parts from reference TRBV5-1 and TRBJ2-4): KAGVTQTPRYLIKTRGQQVTLSCSPISGHRSVSWYQQTPGQGLQFLFEYFSETQRNKGNFPGRFSGRQFSNSRSEMNVSTLELGDSALYLCASSLVPSGSTAKNIQYFGAGTRLSVL.

The genes are TRBV20-1 and TRBJ2-5, with 9 bases identical to TRBD2. With V trimmed by 6 bases and J by 5 bases, 7 bases remained unmatched. The CDR3 length is 13 residues. Germline values: CDR1 DFQATT, CDR2 SNEGSKA (reference sequence). The CDR3 bases are TGCAGTGCGAGGACTAGCGCCGGGGAGACCCAGTACTTC. Its translation: CSARTSAGETQYF.

This clonotype was counted only a few times. The V and J genes are TRBV28 and TRBJ2-1; 9 bases align to TRBD2. V trimming: 2 bases; J trimming: 6 bases; junction bases outside the gene matches: 5. CDR1 MDHEN and CDR2 SYDVKM come from the germline V gene. This CDR3 is built from 15 residues. CDR3 DNA: TGTGCCAGCAGTTTACCTAGCGGGATCCGCAATGAGCAGTTCTTC. Protein sequence: CASSLPSGIRNEQFF. Using reference TRBV28 and TRBJ2-1 for the parts outside the CDR3, the full variable domain is DVKVTQSSRYLVKRTGEKVFLECVQDMDHENMFWYRQDPGLGLRLIYFSYDVKMKEKGDIPEGYSVSREKKERFSLILESASTNQTSMYLCASSLPSGIRNEQFFGPGTRLTVL.

This clonotype was seen a handful of times. V usage is TRBV5-1 and J usage is TRBJ2-1; no clear D gene. V was pared by 7 bases and J by 3 bases, with 8 bases between. Per germline, CDR1 SGHRS and CDR2 YFSETQ. The CDR3 extends over 12 amino acids. This chain's CDR3 is CASFAVYNEQFF. The DNA of the CDR3 is TGCGCCAGCTTCGCTGTCTACAATGAGCAGTTCTTC.

This clonotype was observed a few times. The chain is built from TRBV7-8 and TRBJ2-1; 12 nucleotides agree with TRBD2. Germline lookup yields CDR1 SGHVS and CDR2 FQNEAQ. This CDR3 contains 16 residues. V shed 5 bases and J 7 bases; nucleotides not matched to a gene: 9. For the CDR3, the DNA is TGTGCCAGCAGCCGTAGACTAGCGGGAGCGTGGAATGAGCAGTTCTTC. This sequence encodes CASSRRLAGAWNEQFF.

The gene calls are TRBV29-1 and TRBJ1-2, with no clear D. The CDR3 has 14 residues. The germline V gene encodes CDR1 SQVTM and CDR2 ANQGSEA. With 0 bases removed from V and 0 bases from J, the gap between germline ends came to 8 bases. Here the CDR3 DNA reads TGCAGCGTTGAAGATCCGGCCGCTAACTATGGCTACACCTTC. It is translated as CSVEDPAANYGYTF. Full variable domain (outside the CDR3, taken from reference TRBV29-1 and TRBJ1-2): SAVISQKPSRDICQRGTSLTIQCQVDSQVTMMFWYRQQPGQSLTLIATANQGSEATYESGFVIDKFPISRPNLTFSTLTVSNMSPEDSSIYLCSVEDPAANYGYTFGSGTRLTVV.

The sample holds a few counts of this clonotype. The chain recombines TRBV7-9 with TRBJ2-7; TRBD2 aligns across 13 bases. V shed 6 bases and J 2 bases; nucleotides not matched to a gene: 4. Germline-derived CDR1 and CDR2 are SEHNR and FQNEAQ (reference sequence). This CDR3 spans 15 amino acids. For the CDR3, the DNA is TGTGCCAGCAGATGGGGACTAGCGGGGCCCTACGAGCAGTACTTC. Translation: CASRWGLAGPYEQYF.

The chain recombines TRBV12-3 or TRBV12-4 with TRBJ2-1; possible D gene TRBD2, 6 bases. The CDR3 is made up of 12 amino acids. The V gene lost 3 bases and the J gene lost 13 bases, with 13 bases spanning the gap. CDR3 sequence reads: CASSFEGGLQFF. The CDR3 DNA is TGTGCCAGCAGTTTTGAGGGAGGACTCCAGTTCTTC.

This clonotype was picked up many times. V usage is TRBV6-1 and J usage is TRBJ2-2, with D unclear. The V and J ends lost 6 bases and 4 bases respectively, with 9 bases between them. The CDR3 contains 13 residues. Germline V gene data show CDR1 as MNHNS and CDR2 as SASEGT. CDR3 loop: CASRGSGTGELFF. The CDR3, as DNA: TGTGCCAGCAGAGGGTCTGGCACCGGGGAGCTGTTTTTT.

This clonotype has ten or more counts. The CDR3 DNA is TGTGCCAGCAGCTTAACTAGGGTTACCTACGAGCAGTACTTC. It codes for CASSLTRVTYEQYF. The rearrangement joins TRBV5-6 to TRBJ2-7, with D perhaps TRBD2 (5 bases). Per germline, CDR1 SGHDT and CDR2 YYEEEE. The V end was cut by 2 bases, the J end by 2 bases, with 11 bases between. This CDR3 is built from 14 residues.

The chain employs TRBV2 and TRBJ2-1; tentatively, D is TRBD1 or TRBD2 (5 bases each). CDR3 length: 12 amino acids. In germline, CDR1 is SNHLY, CDR2 FYNNEI. Trimming shortened V by 8 bases and J by 12 bases, and 17 bases separated the two germline ends. CDR3 loop: CASSYTGTPQFF. CDR3 coding DNA: TGTGCCAGCTCCTACACCGGGACCCCGCAGTTCTTC.

V gene TRBV6-5 combines with J gene TRBJ2-7, with 9 bases matching TRBD1. The V gene end was trimmed by 2 bases and the J gene end by 6 bases; junction bases not matched to a gene: 8. This CDR3 has 15 amino acids. CDR1 and CDR2 (germline): MNHEY, SVGAGI. The CDR3 protein is CASSYTGQGRGEQYF. For the CDR3, the DNA is TGTGCCAGCAGTTACACGGGACAGGGCAGGGGCGAGCAGTACTTC.

This clonotype came up many times. V and J are TRBV5-1 and TRBJ2-7; D possibly corresponds to TRBD2 (5 bases). From germline, CDR1 is SGHRS and CDR2 YFSETQ. Trimming took 1 base from V and 0 from J, leaving 11 bases between them. The CDR3 loop spans 15 amino acids. This CDR3 reads CASSLWGDYSYEQYF. The CDR3 nucleotides are TGCGCCAGCAGCTTGTGGGGAGACTACTCCTACGAGCAGTACTTC.